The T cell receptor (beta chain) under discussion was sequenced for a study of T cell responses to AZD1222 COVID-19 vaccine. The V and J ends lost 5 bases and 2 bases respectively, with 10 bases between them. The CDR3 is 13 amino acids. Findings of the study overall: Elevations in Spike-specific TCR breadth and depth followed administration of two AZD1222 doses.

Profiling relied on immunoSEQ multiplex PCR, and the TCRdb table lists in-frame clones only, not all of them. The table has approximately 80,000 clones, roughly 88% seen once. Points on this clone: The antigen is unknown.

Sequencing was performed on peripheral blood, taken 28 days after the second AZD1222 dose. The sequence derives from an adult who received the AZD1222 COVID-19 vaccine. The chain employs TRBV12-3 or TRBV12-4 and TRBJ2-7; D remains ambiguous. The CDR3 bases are TGTGCCAGCAGTGCTGGGCCCACCTACGAGCAGTACTTC. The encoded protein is CASSAGPTYEQYF.